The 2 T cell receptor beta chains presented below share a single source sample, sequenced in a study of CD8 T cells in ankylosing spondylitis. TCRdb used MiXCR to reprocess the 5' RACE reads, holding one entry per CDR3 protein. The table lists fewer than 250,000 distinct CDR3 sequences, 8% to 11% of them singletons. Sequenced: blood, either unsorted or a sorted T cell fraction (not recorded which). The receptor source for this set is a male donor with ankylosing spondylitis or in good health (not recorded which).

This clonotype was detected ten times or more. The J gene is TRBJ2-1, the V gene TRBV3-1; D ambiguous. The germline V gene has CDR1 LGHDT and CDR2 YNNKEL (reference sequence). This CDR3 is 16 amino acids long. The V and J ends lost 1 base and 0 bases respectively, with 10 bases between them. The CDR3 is CASSQVSGDSYNEQFF. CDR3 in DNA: TGTGCCAGCAGCCAAGTGAGTGGGGACTCCTACAATGAGCAGTTCTTC.

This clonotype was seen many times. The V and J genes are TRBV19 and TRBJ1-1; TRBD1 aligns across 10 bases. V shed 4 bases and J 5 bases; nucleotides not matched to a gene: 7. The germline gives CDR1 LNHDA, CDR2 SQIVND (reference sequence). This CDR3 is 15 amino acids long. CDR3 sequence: CASSTSDRGLTEAFF. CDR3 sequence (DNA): TGTGCCAGTAGTACCTCGGACAGGGGGTTGACTGAAGCTTTCTTT. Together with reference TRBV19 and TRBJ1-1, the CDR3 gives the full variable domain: DGGITQSPKYLFRKEGQNVTLSCEQNLNHDAMYWYRQDPGQGLRLIYYSQIVNDFQKGDIAEGYSVSREKKESFPLTVTSAQKNPTAFYLCASSTSDRGLTEAFFGQGTRLTVV.